Shown below are 21 T cell receptor beta chains from a single sample sequenced in a study of TIL therapy for anti-PD-1-resistant metastatic lung cancer. Sample time point: pre-treatment sample, taken before nivolumab and TIL therapy. Sequencing used immunoSEQ v3. The method was immunoSEQ multiplex PCR; TCRdb's version includes in-frame clones alone and lacks a portion of them. The sample shows approximately 57,000 clones, 70% to 90% of them seen only once. Sequences were derived from blood, sampled at baseline. These receptors were collected from a person aged 25-80 years with non-small cell lung cancer.

This chain joins TRBV29-1 and TRBJ2-7, with D maybe TRBD1 (5 bases). The CDR3 loop spans 15 amino acids. V lost 0 bases, J lost 5 bases, and 17 bases lay in between. CDR1 and CDR2 from the germline V gene are SQVTM and ANQGSEA. CDR3 DNA sequence: TGCAGCGTTGAAGAACGTGGGCAGGGTGGCGACGAGCAGTACTTC. This gives the protein CSVEERGQGGDEQYF.

This clone showed up just once. The chain carries TRBV27 and TRBJ2-7, with 8 bases aligning to TRBD2. The germline V gene has CDR1 MNHEY and CDR2 SMNVEV (reference sequence). The CDR3 length is 16 residues. V was clipped by 3 bases and J by 2 bases; unmatched bases: 9. The CDR3 DNA is TGTGCCAGCAGTTTTGGGGCTAGCGGGCTGGCCTACGAGCAGTACTTC. Its protein product is CASSFGASGLAYEQYF.

V is TRBV4-2 and J is TRBJ1-4; D not certain. Germline-derived CDR1 and CDR2 are LGHNA and YNFKEQ. This CDR3 contains 15 residues. V lost 4 bases and J lost 7, with 16 bases in between. The CDR3 sequence is CASSLQEGNGEKLFF. The DNA of the CDR3 is TGTGCCAGCAGCCTCCAGGAAGGTAACGGTGAAAAACTGTTTTTT.

V usage is TRBV9 and J usage is TRBJ2-5; 9 nucleotides match TRBD2. CDR3 size: 16 residues. CDR1 is SGDLS, CDR2 YYNGEE, per germline. The junction had 10 bases not matched to a gene; V was cut back by 4 bases and J by 3 bases. CDR3 sequence: CASSFSGGRAEETQYF. The DNA of the CDR3 is TGTGCCAGCAGCTTCAGTGGCGGGAGGGCCGAAGAGACCCAGTACTTC.

The chain joins TRBV7-9 to TRBJ1-1, with a weak D call TRBD1 (5 bases). Trimming left V 3 bases short and J 5 bases short, with 16 bases between. CDR1 is SEHNR, CDR2 FQNEAQ, per germline (reference sequence). The CDR3 has 15 amino acids. CDR3 DNA sequence: TGTGCCAGCAGCTTTGCGTCGGGGGTTCGAACTGAAGCTTTCTTT. It is translated as CASSFASGVRTEAFF. Complete variable domain (other parts from reference TRBV7-9 and TRBJ1-1): DTGVSQNPRHKITKRGQNVTFRCDPISEHNRLYWYRQTLGQGPEFLTYFQNEAQLEKSRLLSDRFSAERPKGSFSTLEIQRTEQGDSAMYLCASSFASGVRTEAFFGQGTRLTVV.

The J gene is TRBJ1-1, the V gene TRBV13; D call uncertain. The CDR3 has 12 residues. V lost 8 bases, J lost 1 base, and 8 bases lay in between. CDR1 and CDR2 from the germline V gene are PRHDT and FYEKMQ (reference sequence). CDR3 sequence reads: CASGLGNTEAFF. As DNA, the CDR3 is TGTGCCAGCGGGTTAGGGAACACTGAAGCTTTCTTT.

The chain links TRBV6-5 to TRBJ2-1; D is ambiguous. Germline CDR1 MNHEY, CDR2 SVGAGI. The CDR3 has 11 residues. Trimming stripped 2 bases from V and 10 bases from J, with 6 bases between. The CDR3 DNA reads TGTGCCAGCAGTTACGGTAAAGAGCAGTTCTTC. Its protein product is CASSYGKEQFF.

This clone was counted only a few times. V and J are TRBV7-6 and TRBJ2-3, with unresolved D. Trimming stripped 2 bases from V and 2 bases from J, with 11 bases between. From germline, CDR1 is SGHVS and CDR2 FNYEAQ. The CDR3 has 15 amino acids. CDR3 DNA sequence: TGTGCCAGCAGCTTATATGCTGGCACCACAGATACGCAGTATTTT. This encodes CASSLYAGTTDTQYF. The whole variable domain, remainder taken from reference TRBV7-6 and TRBJ2-3, is GAGVSQSPRYKVTKRGQDVALRCDPISGHVSLYWYRQALGQGPEFLTYFNYEAQQDKSGLPNDRFSAERPEGSISTLTIQRTEQRDSAMYRCASSLYAGTTDTQYFGPGTRLTVL.

The chain employs TRBV7-6 and TRBJ1-3, with a weak D call TRBD1 (6 bases). The germline V gene has CDR1 SGHVS and CDR2 FNYEAQ. Trimming cost V 5 bases and J 0 bases, with 11 bases left between them. The CDR3 has 15 amino acids. CDR3 sequence (DNA): TGTGCCAGCAGCATAACAGGGTCCTCTGGAAACACCATATATTTT. Protein sequence: CASSITGSSGNTIYF.

The chain combines TRBV24-1 with TRBJ2-5, with 7 nucleotides matching TRBD1. The CDR3 is 15 residues long. Germline assignment: CDR1 KGHDR and CDR2 SFDVKD. V dropped 2 bases and J dropped 3; count of bases not matched to a gene: 5. The CDR3 sequence: CATSDSKTGEETQYF. The CDR3, as DNA: TGTGCCACCAGTGATTCGAAAACAGGGGAAGAGACCCAGTACTTC.

This clone occurred a few times. CDR3 residues: CASSALLSGDYPYEQYF. CDR3 DNA sequence: TGTGCCAGCAGTGCCCTCCTTAGCGGGGATTATCCCTACGAGCAGTACTTC. The genes are TRBV2 and TRBJ2-7; 8 bases fit TRBD2. Germline CDR1 SNHLY, CDR2 FYNNEI. The CDR3 is 17 residues long. J was trimmed by 2 bases and V by 4 bases; bases with no gene match: 13.

This chain links TRBV20-1 with TRBJ1-1; 7 positions match TRBD1. Germline values: CDR1 DFQATT, CDR2 SNEGSKA (reference sequence). The CDR3 runs to 14 residues. The V segment lost 3 bases and the J segment 2 bases; nucleotides outside the gene matches: 6. CDR3 bases: TGCAGTGCTAGTACGCAGGGGGGTAACACTGAAGCTTTCTTT. As protein: CSASTQGGNTEAFF.

The chain links TRBV2 to TRBJ2-5; 9 nucleotides agree with TRBD1. CDR3 length: 15 amino acids. Germline CDR1 reads SNHLY; CDR2 reads FYNNEI. The trim removed 3 bases at V and 5 bases at J, leaving 7 bases unmatched. The CDR3 region is CASSDGQGKSETQYF. CDR3 nucleotide sequence: TGTGCCAGCAGTGACGGACAGGGGAAGAGTGAGACCCAGTACTTC.

The chain recombines TRBV24-1 with TRBJ2-2; a weak D match, TRBD1 (6 bases). The V end was cut by 6 bases, the J end by 6 bases, with 16 bases between. The CDR3 runs to 15 residues. Per the germline V gene, CDR1 is KGHDR and CDR2 is SFDVKD. The CDR3 nucleotides are TGTGCCACCAGTCACACCGGGACAATTGCCGGGGAGCTGTTTTTT. It is translated as CATSHTGTIAGELFF.

This sequence joins TRBV28 and TRBJ1-5; tentatively, D is TRBD1 (6 bases). The CDR3 totals 14 residues. Between the trimmed V and J ends, which lost 5 bases and 9 bases, there was a span of 17 bases. The germline V gene has CDR1 MDHEN and CDR2 SYDVKM. Here the CDR3 DNA reads TGTGCCAGCAGTAAACAGGGTCCCCTGGGGCCCCAGCATTTT. This gives the protein CASSKQGPLGPQHF.

The J gene is TRBJ2-7, the V gene TRBV11-2; D uncertain. Trimming stripped 1 base from V and 6 bases from J, with 7 bases between. CDR1 is SGHAT and CDR2 is FQNNGV in the germline V gene. The CDR3 contains 12 residues. The CDR3 DNA sequence: TGTGCCAGCAGCTTAGCCGCAGCCGAGCAGTACTTC. It codes for CASSLAAAEQYF.

This sequence joins TRBV7-3 and TRBJ2-3; D remains ambiguous. Per the germline V gene, CDR1 is SGHTA and CDR2 is FQGTGA. CDR3 length: 14 amino acids. Trimming shortened V by 5 bases and J by 1 base, and 10 bases separated the two germline ends. The CDR3 reads CASSPGGRTDTQYF. The CDR3 DNA sequence: TGTGCCAGCAGCCCGGGCGGCCGCACAGATACGCAGTATTTT.

The chain combines TRBV28 with TRBJ2-7; 10 bases line up with TRBD1. The V and J ends lost 3 bases and 5 bases, in that order; junction bases with no gene match: 7. Germline V gene data show CDR1 as MDHEN and CDR2 as SYDVKM. The CDR3 has 15 amino acids. The CDR3 bases are TGTGCCAGCAGTTTTTTGGGACAGGGGTATGACGAGCAGTACTTC. Protein sequence: CASSFLGQGYDEQYF.

The chain employs TRBV3-1 (or the pseudogene TRBV3-2) and TRBJ2-2, with 9 bases aligning to TRBD1. This CDR3 region has 15 residues. V was clipped by 4 bases and J by 4 bases; unmatched bases: 4. In germline, CDR1 is LGHDT, CDR2 YNNKEL (reference sequence). The CDR3 reads CASSLGQGVTGELFF. The CDR3 DNA is TGTGCCAGCAGCCTGGGACAGGGTGTCACCGGGGAGCTGTTTTTT.

V is TRBV24-1 and J is TRBJ2-3; 8 bases match TRBD2. CDR1 is KGHDR, CDR2 SFDVKD, per germline. The CDR3 runs 16 residues. With V trimmed by 3 bases and J by 3 bases, 7 bases remained unmatched. The chain's CDR3 is CATSDVLAEGTDTQYF. CDR3 nucleotide sequence: TGTGCCACCAGTGATGTACTAGCGGAGGGAACAGATACGCAGTATTTT.

The J gene is TRBJ2-7, the V gene TRBV6-1; D gene uncertain. The CDR3 totals 13 residues. Trimming cost V 3 bases and J 7 bases, with 13 bases left between them. Germline-derived CDR1 and CDR2 are MNHNS and SASEGT. As DNA, the CDR3 is TGTGCCAGCAGTGAGTTAACAGTGCAAGAGCAGTACTTC. Its protein product is CASSELTVQEQYF.